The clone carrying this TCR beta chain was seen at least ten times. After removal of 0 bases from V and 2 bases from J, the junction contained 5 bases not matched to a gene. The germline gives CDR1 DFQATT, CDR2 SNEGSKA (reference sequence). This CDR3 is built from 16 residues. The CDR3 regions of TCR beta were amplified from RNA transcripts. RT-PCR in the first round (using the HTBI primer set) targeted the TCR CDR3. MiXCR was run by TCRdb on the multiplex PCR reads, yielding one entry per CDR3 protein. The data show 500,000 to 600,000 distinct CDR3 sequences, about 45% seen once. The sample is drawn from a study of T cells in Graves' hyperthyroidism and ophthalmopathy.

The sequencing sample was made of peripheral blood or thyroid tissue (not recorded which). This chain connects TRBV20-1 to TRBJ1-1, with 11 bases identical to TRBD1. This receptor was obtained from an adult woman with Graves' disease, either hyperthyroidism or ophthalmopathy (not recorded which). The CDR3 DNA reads TGCAGTGCTAGAGATCGCCGGACAGGGGGCAACACTGAAGCTTTCTTT. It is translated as CSARDRRTGGNTEAFF.